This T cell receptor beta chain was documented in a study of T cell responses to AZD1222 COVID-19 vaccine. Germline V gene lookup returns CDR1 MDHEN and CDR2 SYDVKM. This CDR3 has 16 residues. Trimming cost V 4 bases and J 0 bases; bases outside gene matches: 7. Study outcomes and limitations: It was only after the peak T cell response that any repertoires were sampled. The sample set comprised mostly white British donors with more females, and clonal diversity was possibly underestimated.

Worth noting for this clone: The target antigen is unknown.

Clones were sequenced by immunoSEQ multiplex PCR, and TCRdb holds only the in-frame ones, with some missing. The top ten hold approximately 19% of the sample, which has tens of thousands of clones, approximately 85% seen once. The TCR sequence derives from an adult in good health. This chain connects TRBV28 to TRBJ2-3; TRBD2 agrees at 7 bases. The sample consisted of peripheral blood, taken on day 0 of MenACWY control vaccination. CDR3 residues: CASSSWTSFSTDTQYF. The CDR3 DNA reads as TGTGCCAGCAGTTCCTGGACTAGTTTTAGCACAGATACGCAGTATTTT.